Listed below are T cell receptor beta chains from one sample, sequenced in a study of blood T cell repertoires in COVID-19. Clones were read by immunoSEQ multiplex PCR, and TCRdb kept only the in-frame ones, dropping some. The sample yields some 64,000 clones, around 65% seen once. Specimen: PBMCs or T cells enriched from blood (not recorded which). The receptors here all came from an older woman who had been exposed to COVID-19. Both conserved end residues are part of each CDR3. A D gene is named only where the DNA matches it firmly.

TRBD2,TRBV18,CASSPWRGGLNEQFF
.,TRBV19,CATSNTEAFF
TRBD2,TRBV5-4,CASSTGLARATSTDTQYF
TRBD2,TRBV9,CASSPSGGGYNEQFF
TRBD1,TRBV19,CASSVGQGPTNEQFF
.,TRBV28,CASSFQTGYEAFF
.,TRBV5-4,CASSGGQITDTQYF
.,TRBV6-2/TRBV6-3,CASSYGRWRAFF
.,TRBV28,CASSLIGGQQPQHF
TRBD1,TRBV30,CAWTEQGGRGILFF
.,TRBV9,CASSVDGSGTEAFF
.,TRBV28,CASSAGALVYGYTF
.,TRBV30,CASGQLGYNEQFF
TRBD1,TRBV28,CASSLQGVQHF
.,TRBV28,CASRSNRAPTDTQYF
.,TRBV6-5,CASTLLRGSYEQYF
.,TRBV7-2,CASSEDTGSYEQYF
TRBD1,TRBV6-1,CASSDRGRDEKLFF
TRBD1,TRBV2,CASRDRVYEQYF
TRBD1,TRBV6-5,CASSTGTGYEQYF
TRBD1,TRBV6-5,CATKTGFQETQYF
.,TRBV6-5,CASNPSARGNEAFF
.,TRBV6-2/TRBV6-3,CASSYGTAYSNQPQHF
.,TRBV6-5,CASDGSSSPLHF
.,TRBV7-8,CASSFDGMNTEAFF
.,TRBV5-1,CASSLAGRGGYTF
.,TRBV2,CASSERQSNQPQHF
.,TRBV3-1/TRBV3-2,CASSPPDSHATNEKLFF
TRBD2,TRBV5-4,CASSRGAGLAGVPYEQYF